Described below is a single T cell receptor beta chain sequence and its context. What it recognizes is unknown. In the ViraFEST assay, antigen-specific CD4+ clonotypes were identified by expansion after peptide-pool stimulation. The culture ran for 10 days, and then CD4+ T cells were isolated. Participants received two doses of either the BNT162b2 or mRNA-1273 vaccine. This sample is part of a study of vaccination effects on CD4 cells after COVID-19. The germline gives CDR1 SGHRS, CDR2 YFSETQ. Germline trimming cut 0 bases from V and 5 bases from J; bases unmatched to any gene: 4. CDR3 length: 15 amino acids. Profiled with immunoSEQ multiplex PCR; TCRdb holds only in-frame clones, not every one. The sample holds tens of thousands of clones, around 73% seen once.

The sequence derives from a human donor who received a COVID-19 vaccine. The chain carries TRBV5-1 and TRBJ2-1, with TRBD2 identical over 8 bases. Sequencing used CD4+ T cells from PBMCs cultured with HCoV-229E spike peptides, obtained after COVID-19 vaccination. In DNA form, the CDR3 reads TGCGCCAGCAGCTTGGGACTAGCGATCGACAATGAGCAGTTCTTC. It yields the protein CASSLGLAIDNEQFF. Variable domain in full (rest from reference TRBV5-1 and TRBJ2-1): KAGVTQTPRYLIKTRGQQVTLSCSPISGHRSVSWYQQTPGQGLQFLFEYFSETQRNKGNFPGRFSGRQFSNSRSEMNVSTLELGDSALYLCASSLGLAIDNEQFFGPGTRLTVL.